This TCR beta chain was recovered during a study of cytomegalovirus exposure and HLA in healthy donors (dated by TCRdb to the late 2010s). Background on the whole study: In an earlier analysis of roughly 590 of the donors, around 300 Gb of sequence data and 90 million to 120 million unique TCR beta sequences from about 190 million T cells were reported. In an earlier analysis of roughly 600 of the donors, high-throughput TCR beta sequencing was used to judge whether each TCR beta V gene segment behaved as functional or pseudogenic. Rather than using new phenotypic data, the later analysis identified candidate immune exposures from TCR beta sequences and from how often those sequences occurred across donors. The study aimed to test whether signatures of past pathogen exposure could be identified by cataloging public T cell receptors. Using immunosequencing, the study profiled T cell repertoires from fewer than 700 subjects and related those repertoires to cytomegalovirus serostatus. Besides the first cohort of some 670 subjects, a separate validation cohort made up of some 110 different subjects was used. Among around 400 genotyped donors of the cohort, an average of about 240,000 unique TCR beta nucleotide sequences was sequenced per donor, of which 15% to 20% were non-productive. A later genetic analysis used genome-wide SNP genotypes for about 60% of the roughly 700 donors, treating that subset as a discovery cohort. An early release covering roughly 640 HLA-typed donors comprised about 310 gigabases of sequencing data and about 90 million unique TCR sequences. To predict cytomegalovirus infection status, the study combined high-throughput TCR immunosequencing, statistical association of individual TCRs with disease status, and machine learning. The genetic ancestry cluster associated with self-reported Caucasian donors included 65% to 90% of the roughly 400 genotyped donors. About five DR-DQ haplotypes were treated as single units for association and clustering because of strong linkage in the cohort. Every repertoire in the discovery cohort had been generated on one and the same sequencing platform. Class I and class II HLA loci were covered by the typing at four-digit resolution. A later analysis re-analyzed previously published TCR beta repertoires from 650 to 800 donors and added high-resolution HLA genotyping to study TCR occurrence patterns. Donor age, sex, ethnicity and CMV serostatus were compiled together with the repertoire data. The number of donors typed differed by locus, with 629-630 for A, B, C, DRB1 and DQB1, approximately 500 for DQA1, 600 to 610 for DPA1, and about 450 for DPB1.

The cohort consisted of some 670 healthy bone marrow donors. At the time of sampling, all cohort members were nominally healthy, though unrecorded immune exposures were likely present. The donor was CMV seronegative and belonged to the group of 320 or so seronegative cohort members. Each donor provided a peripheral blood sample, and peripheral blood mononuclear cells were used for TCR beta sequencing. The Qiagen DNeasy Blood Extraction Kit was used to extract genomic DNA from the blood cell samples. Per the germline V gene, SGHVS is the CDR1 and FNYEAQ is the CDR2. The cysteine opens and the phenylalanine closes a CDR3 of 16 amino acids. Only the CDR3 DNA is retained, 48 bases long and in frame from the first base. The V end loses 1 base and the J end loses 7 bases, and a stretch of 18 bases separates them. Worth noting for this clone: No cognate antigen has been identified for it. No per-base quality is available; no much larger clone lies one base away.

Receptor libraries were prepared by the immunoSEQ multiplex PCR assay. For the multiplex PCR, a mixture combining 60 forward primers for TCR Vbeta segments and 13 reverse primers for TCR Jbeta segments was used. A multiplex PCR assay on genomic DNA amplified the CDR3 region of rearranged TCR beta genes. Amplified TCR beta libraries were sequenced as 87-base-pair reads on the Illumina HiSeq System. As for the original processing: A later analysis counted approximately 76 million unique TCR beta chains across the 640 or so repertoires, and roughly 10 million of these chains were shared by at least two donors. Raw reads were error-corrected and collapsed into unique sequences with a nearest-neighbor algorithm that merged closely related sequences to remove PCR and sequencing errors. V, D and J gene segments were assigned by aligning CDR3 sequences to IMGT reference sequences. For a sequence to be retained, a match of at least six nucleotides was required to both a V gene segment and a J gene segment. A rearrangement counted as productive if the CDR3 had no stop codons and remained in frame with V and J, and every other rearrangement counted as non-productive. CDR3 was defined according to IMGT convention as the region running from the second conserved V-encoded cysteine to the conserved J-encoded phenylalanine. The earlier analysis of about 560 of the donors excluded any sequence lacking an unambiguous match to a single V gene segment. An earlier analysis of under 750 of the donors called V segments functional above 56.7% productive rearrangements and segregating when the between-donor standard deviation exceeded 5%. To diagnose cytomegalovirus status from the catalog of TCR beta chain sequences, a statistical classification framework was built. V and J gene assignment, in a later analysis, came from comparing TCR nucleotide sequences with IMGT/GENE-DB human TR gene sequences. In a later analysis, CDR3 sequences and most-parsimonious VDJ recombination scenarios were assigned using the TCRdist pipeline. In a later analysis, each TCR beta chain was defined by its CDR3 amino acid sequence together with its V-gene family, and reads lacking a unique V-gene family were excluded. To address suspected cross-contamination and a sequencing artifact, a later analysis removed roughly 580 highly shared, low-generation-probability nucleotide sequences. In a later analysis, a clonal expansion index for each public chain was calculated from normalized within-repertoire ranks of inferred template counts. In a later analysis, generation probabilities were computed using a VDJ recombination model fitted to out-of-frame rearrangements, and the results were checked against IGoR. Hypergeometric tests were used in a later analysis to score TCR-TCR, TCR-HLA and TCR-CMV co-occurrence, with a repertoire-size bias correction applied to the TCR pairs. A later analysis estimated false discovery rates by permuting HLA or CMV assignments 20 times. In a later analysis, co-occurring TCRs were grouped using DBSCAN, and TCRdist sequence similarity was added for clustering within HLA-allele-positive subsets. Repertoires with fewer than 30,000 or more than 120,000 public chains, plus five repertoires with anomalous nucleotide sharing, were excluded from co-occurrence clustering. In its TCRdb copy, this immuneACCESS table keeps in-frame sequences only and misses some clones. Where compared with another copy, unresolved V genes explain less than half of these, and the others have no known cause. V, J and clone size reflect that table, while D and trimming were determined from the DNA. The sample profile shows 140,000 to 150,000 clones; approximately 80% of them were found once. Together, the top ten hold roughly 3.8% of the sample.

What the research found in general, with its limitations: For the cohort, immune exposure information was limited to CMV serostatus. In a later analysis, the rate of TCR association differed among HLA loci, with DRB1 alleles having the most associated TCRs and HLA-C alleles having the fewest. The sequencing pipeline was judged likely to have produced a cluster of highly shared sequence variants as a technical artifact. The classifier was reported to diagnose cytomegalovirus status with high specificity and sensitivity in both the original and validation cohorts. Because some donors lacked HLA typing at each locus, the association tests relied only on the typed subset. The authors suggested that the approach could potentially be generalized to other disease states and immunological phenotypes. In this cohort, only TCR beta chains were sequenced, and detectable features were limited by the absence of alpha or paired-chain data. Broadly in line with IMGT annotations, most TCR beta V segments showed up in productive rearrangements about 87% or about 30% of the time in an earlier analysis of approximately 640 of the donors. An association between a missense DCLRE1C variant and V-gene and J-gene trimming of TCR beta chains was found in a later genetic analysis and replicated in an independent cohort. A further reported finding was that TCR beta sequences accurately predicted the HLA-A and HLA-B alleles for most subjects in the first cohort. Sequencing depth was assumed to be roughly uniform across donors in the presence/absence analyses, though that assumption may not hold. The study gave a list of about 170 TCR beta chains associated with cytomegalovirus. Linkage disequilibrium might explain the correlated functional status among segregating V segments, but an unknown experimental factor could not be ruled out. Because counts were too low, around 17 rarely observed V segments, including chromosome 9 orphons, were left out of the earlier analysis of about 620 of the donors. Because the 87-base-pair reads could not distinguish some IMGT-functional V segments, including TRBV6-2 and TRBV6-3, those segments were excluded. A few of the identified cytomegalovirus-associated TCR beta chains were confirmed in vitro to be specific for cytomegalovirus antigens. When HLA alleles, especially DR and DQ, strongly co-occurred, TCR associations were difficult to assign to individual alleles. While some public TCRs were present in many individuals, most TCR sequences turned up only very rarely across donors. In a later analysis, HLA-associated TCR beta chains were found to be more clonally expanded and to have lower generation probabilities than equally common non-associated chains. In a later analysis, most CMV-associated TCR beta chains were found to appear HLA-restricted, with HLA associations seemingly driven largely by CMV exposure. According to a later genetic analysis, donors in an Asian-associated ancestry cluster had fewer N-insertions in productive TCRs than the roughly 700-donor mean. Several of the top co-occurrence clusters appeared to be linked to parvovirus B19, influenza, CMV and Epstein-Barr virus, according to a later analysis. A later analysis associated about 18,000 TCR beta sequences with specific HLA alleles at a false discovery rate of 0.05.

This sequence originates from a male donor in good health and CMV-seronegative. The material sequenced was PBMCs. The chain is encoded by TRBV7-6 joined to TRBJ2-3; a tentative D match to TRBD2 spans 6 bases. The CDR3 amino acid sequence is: CASSLEGTGVGNTQYF. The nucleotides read TGTGCCAGCAGCTTAGAGGGTACGGGAGTAGGAAATACGCAGTATTTT.